One T cell receptor (beta chain) is described in this entry. The sample holds a few counts of this clonotype. The antigen this receptor binds is unknown. No much larger clone exists at a distance of one base, and base qualities are not known. CDR1 and CDR2 are read off the germline V gene as MNHEY and SVGAGI. Trimming leaves V shorter by 10 bases and J shorter by 5 bases, with the junction holding 15 bases beyond the gene matches. The CDR3 goes from the cysteine to the phenylalanine over 16 residues. Kept here is only the CDR3 DNA, which spans 48 bases and is read in frame from base 1. Reads for this sample came from an Illumina HiSeq 1500. The public sequencing data were trimmed at Q25 with fastp and processed into clonotypes with MiXCR by TCRdb, which kept only in-frame beta chains. Rows with a matching CDR3 protein are joined into one entry that keeps the most common DNA and genes. The sample yields under 800,000 distinct CDR3 sequences; roughly 24% were counted once. 7% to 9% of the sample lies in the top ten.

The sample is drawn from a study of T cell repertoires in cytomegalovirus infection (dated by TCRdb to the late 2010s). As for the study more broadly: The HLA type of each donor mattered for the analysis, because public TCR beta signatures pointed to carriage of CMV infection along with the matching HLA type.

Broader findings and caveats from the paper: In both this cohort and an independent cohort of a few hundred donors, the cumulative frequency of public TCR beta family members distinguished carriers of CMV infection plus the relevant HLA type. In the ex vivo response, HLA-C-restricted CMV-specific TCR beta clonotypes were dominant, and in two of eight donors the single most frequent clonotype came from this HLA-C-restricted group.

The sequence joins TRBV6-5 to TRBJ2-7; 12 of the junction bases match TRBD1. The specimen sequenced was CD8+ T cells from PBMCs. The TCR sequence derives from a human donor in good health (CMV status not recorded). Some clones in this sample may be carry-over from other donors' samples. Here the CDR3 is given as CATTTGTGGAGDEQYF. The sequenced DNA: TGTGCCACCACGACCGGGACAGGGGGCGCCGGCGACGAGCAGTACTTC.